This T cell receptor (beta chain) was identified during a study of vaccination and CD4 T cells after COVID-19. Details on this clonotype: Its antigen is still unknown.

Oncomine TCR Beta short-read sequencing was applied to DNA from cultured CD4+ T cells. In TCRdb, the PCR reads were re-called with MiXCR into one record per CDR3 protein. The sample includes about 25,000 distinct CDR3 sequences, about half of them seen just once. Germline-derived CDR1 and CDR2 are LGHNA and YNFKEQ. CDR3 length: 17 amino acids. The trim removed 0 bases at V and 8 bases at J, leaving 9 bases unmatched. Treatment meaning: 10-day PBMC culture with coronavirus spike peptide pools or control peptides (ViraFEST assay). The TCR originated in a human donor who had recovered from COVID-19. The chain is built from TRBV4-2 and TRBJ2-1; 11 bases are a match to TRBD2. The source material was CD4+ T cells from blood, cultured in vitro. The CDR3 sequence: CASSQEGELAGDHEQFF. In nucleotides, the CDR3 is TGTGCCAGCAGCCAAGAAGGCGAACTAGCGGGAGACCATGAGCAGTTCTTC.